The T cell receptor (beta chain) described here comes from a study of memory CD4+ T cells and cytomegalovirus serostatus. Overall study context: Healthy Belgian adult donors included several CMV-positive and 24 CMV-negative people.

The germline gives CDR1 MNHNY, CDR2 SVGAGI (reference sequence). J lost 7 bases, V lost 6 bases, and 7 bases had no gene match. The CDR3 loop spans 14 amino acids. On this clone itself: Its antigen is undetermined.

Overall study findings and caveats: Of under 200 reported CMV TCRbeta sequences, just over 65 were found in memory CD4+ repertoires. CMV serostatus prediction reached median AUC 0.95, or 0.91 with US-trained model.

Original processing notes: After removing out-of-frame reads, over 2 million distinct TCRbeta sequences remained. Measured with immunoSEQ multiplex PCR; TCRdb has only the in-frame clones, and not every one. Clone size and the V and J calls come from that table; the DNA yielded D and trimming. The repertoire holds about 39,000 clones, with around three quarters as singletons. The sort gate was single viable CD3+CD4+CD8-CD45RO+ cells for memory CD4+ T cells. This TCR came from an adult in good health and CMV-seronegative. The sequencing sample was made of memory CD4+ T cells from blood. This chain connects TRBV6-6 to TRBJ2-3, with 10 bases aligning to TRBD2. For the CDR3, the DNA is TGTGCCAGCAGGTCTAGCGGGGGCCTCCATACGCAGTATTTT. Its protein is CASRSSGGLHTQYF.